The TCR beta chain described here comes from a study of blood T cell repertoires in COVID-19. In the study overall: COVID-19 samples from acute and convalescent phases originated in the United States, Italy and Spain.

The CDR3 contains 17 residues. The V and J ends lost 4 bases and 1 base respectively, with 15 bases between them. The germline V gene encodes CDR1 SGHRS and CDR2 YFSETQ. This clone was found a few times. The protocol was immunoSEQ multiplex PCR, while the TCRdb copy is restricted to in-frame clones and leaves out a portion. This sample has around 64,000 clones, with around four fifths found just once. This TCR was recovered from a human donor in a cohort sampled during active COVID-19. Sample: peripheral blood. The chain combines TRBV5-1 with TRBJ2-6; D is uncertain. CDR3 amino acids: CASSRDGLASGANVLTF. The CDR3 nucleotides are TGCGCCAGCAGCCGCGACGGGTTAGCTTCTGGGGCCAACGTCCTGACTTTC. Together with reference TRBV5-1 and TRBJ2-6, the CDR3 gives the full variable domain: KAGVTQTPRYLIKTRGQQVTLSCSPISGHRSVSWYQQTPGQGLQFLFEYFSETQRNKGNFPGRFSGRQFSNSRSEMNVSTLELGDSALYLCASSRDGLASGANVLTFGAGSRLTVL.